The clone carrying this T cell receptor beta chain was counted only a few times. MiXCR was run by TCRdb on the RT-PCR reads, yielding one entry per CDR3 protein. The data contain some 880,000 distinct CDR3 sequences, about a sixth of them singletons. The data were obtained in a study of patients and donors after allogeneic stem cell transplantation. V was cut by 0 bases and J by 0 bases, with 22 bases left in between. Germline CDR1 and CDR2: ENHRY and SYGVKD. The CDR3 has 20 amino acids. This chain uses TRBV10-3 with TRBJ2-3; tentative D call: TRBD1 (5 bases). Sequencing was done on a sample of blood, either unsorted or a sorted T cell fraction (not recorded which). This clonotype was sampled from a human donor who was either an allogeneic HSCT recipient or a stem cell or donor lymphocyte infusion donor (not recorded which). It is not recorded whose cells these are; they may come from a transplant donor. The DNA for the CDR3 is TGTGCCATCAGTGAGTCGGGAACGACAGTCCGTTTCTCTAGCACAGATACGCAGTATTTT. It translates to CAISESGTTVRFSSTDTQYF.